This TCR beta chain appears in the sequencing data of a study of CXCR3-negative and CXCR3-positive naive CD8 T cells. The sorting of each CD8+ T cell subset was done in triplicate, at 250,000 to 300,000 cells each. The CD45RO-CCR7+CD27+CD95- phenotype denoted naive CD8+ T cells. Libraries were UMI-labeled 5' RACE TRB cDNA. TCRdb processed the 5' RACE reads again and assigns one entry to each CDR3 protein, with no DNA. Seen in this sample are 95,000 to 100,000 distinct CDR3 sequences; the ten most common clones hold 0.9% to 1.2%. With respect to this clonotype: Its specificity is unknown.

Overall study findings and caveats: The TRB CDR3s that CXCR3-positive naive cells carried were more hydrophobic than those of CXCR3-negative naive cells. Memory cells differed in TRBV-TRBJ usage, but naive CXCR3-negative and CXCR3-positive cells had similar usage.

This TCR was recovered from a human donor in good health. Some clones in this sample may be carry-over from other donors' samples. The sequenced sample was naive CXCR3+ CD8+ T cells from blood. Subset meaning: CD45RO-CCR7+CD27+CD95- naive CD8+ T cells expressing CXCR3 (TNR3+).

CDR3 loop: CASSRDSTYEQYF. The V call is TRBV12-3 or TRBV12-4, the J call TRBJ2-7; TCRdb's D call, TRBD1, is unchecked because there is no DNA. There are 13 residues in the CDR3.